This T cell receptor (beta chain) comes out of a study of blood T cells in healthy people across ages. Points from the study as a whole: A roughly linear age-dependent decrease characterized TCR beta diversity per million T cells.

About this clonotype: No antigen is known for it.

For the second PCR, which ran for about 6 to 12 cycles, a sample-barcoded 5' primer and a J-beta primer mix were used. No fewer than 2.5 million CDR3-containing paired-end reads came from each sample. From the 5' RACE reads, TCRdb called clonotypes with MiXCR, one entry per CDR3 protein. The data contain 600,000 to 650,000 distinct CDR3 sequences, roughly 58% of them singletons. This TCR was sampled from a man aged 55 to 70 in good health. Sequencing input: blood.

CDR3 sequence: CASSPGQAYGYTF. CDR3 DNA: TGTGCCAGCAGTCCCGGACAGGCGTATGGCTACACCTTC. The J gene is TRBJ1-2, the V gene TRBV12-3 or TRBV12-4, with 7 bases lining up with TRBD1. CDR3 length: 13 residues. With 5 bases clipped from V and 5 bases from J, the junction kept 5 bases outside the gene matches.